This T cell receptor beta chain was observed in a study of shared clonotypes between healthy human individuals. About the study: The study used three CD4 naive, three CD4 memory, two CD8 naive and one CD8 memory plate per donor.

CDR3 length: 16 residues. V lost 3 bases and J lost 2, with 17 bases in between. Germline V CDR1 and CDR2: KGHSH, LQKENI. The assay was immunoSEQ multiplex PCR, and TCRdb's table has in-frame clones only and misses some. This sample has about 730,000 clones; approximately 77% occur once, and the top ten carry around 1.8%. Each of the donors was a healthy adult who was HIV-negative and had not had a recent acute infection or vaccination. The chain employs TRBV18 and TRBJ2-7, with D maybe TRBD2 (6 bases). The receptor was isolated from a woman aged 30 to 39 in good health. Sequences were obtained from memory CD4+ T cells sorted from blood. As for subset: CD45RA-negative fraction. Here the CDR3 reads CASSPTAGRRTYEQYF. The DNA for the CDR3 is TGTGCCAGCTCACCCACTGCGGGACGGAGAACCTACGAGCAGTACTTC.